This T cell receptor (beta chain) was identified in a study of cytomegalovirus exposure and HLA in healthy donors (dated by TCRdb to about 2017). The study in broad terms: According to an earlier analysis of several hundred of the donors, about 179 million T cells yielded roughly 100 million unique TCR beta sequences and approximately 300 Gb of sequence data. Donor age, sex, ethnicity and CMV serostatus were collected together with the repertoire data. Among 350 to 400 genotyped donors of the cohort, an average of approximately 230,000 unique TCR beta nucleotide sequences were sequenced per donor, roughly 20% of them non-productive. Using immunosequencing, the study profiled T cell repertoires from 550 to 750 subjects and related those repertoires to cytomegalovirus serostatus. Rather than using new phenotypic data, the later analysis identified candidate immune exposures from TCR beta sequences and from how often those sequences occurred across donors. A separate validation cohort of approximately 130 different subjects was used in addition to the 666-subject first cohort. In an earlier analysis of over 550 of the donors, high-throughput TCR beta sequencing was used to judge whether each TCR beta V gene segment behaved as functional or pseudogenic. Five DR-DQ haplotypes were handled as single units for association and clustering, since linkage in the cohort was strong. Among the roughly 390 genotyped donors, about 83% belonged to the genetic ancestry cluster associated with self-reported Caucasian donors. The study was designed to test whether signatures of past pathogen exposure could be identified by cataloging public T cell receptors. To study patterns of TCR occurrence, a later analysis re-analyzed previously published TCR beta repertoires from just over 650 donors and added high-resolution HLA genotyping. To predict cytomegalovirus infection status, the study combined high-throughput TCR immunosequencing, statistical association of individual TCRs with disease status, and machine learning. The number of typed donors differed by locus: 629-630 for A, B, C, DRB1 and DQB1; approximately 520 for DQA1; approximately 600 for DPA1; and about 450 for DPB1. A later genetic analysis took genome-wide SNP genotypes for about three fifths of the 666 donors and used that subset as a discovery cohort. All discovery cohort repertoires had been generated on a single sequencing platform. An early release covering approximately 600 HLA-typed donors comprised 300 to 350 gigabases of sequencing data and 85 million to 100 million unique TCR sequences. Both class I and class II loci were covered by HLA typing, at four-digit resolution. Paper-wide results and their limitations: An earlier analysis of approximately 540 of the donors showed that most TCR beta V segments appeared in productive rearrangements either about 90% or about 30% of the time, which broadly matched IMGT annotations. Specific HLA alleles were associated with 16,951 TCR beta sequences at a false discovery rate of 0.05 in a later analysis. The sequencing pipeline was judged likely to have produced a cluster of highly shared sequence variants as a technical artifact. Because counts were too low, 15 to 20 rarely observed V segments, including chromosome 9 orphons, were left out of the earlier analysis of 587 of the donors. A further reported finding was that TCR beta sequences accurately predicted the HLA-A and HLA-B alleles for most subjects in the first cohort. In this cohort, only TCR beta chains were sequenced, and detectable features were limited by the absence of alpha or paired-chain data. In a later analysis, most CMV-associated TCR beta chains were found to appear HLA-restricted, with HLA associations seemingly driven largely by CMV exposure. For the cohort, immune exposure information was limited to CMV serostatus. The 87-base-pair reads could not distinguish some IMGT-functional V segments, including TRBV6-2 and TRBV6-3, so those segments were excluded. HLA typing was unavailable for some donors at each locus, so association tests used only the typed subset. In the study, 150 to 200 TCR beta chains were listed as associated with cytomegalovirus. Correlated functional status among segregating V segments might be attributable to linkage disequilibrium, but an unknown experimental factor could not be ruled out. In vitro tests confirmed that a few of the cytomegalovirus-associated TCR beta chains recognize cytomegalovirus antigens. Strong co-occurrence of HLA alleles, especially DR and DQ, made assigning TCR associations to individual alleles difficult. An association between a missense DCLRE1C variant and V-gene and J-gene trimming of TCR beta chains was found in a later genetic analysis and replicated in an independent cohort. A later analysis found that TCR association rates varied across HLA loci, with DRB1 alleles showing the most associated TCRs and HLA-C alleles the fewest. The authors suggested that the approach could potentially be extended to other disease states and immunological phenotypes. Several of the top co-occurrence clusters appeared to be linked to parvovirus B19, influenza, CMV and Epstein-Barr virus, according to a later analysis. Compared with the 666-donor mean, donors in an Asian-associated ancestry cluster had fewer N-insertions in productive TCRs, according to a later genetic analysis. The classifier was reported to diagnose cytomegalovirus status with high specificity and sensitivity in both the original cohort and the validation cohort. In a later analysis, HLA-associated TCR beta chains were found to be more clonally expanded and to have lower generation probabilities than equally common non-associated chains. Most TCR sequences were observed very rarely across donors, whereas some public TCRs were present in many individuals. Presence/absence analyses assumed roughly uniform sequencing depth across donors, an assumption that may not hold.

On this clone: The specificity of this receptor is unknown. Per-nucleotide qualities are absent, and no much larger clonotype sits a single base away.

The cohort was made up of about 610 healthy bone marrow donors. At the time of sampling, all cohort members were nominally healthy, though unrecorded immune exposures were likely present. The donor was CMV seronegative and belonged to the group of 352 seronegative cohort members. Every donor gave a peripheral blood sample, and the peripheral blood mononuclear cells from that sample were used for TCR beta sequencing. Genomic DNA extraction from the blood cell samples was performed with the Qiagen DNeasy Blood Extraction Kit. Library preparation was by the immunoSEQ multiplex PCR assay. For the multiplex PCR, a mixture combining 60 forward primers for TCR Vbeta segments and 13 reverse primers for TCR Jbeta segments was used. A multiplex PCR assay on genomic DNA amplified the CDR3 region of rearranged TCR beta genes. On the Illumina HiSeq System, the amplified TCR beta libraries were sequenced as 87-base-pair reads. The authors' pipeline ran thus. A later analysis counted 65 million to 90 million unique TCR beta chains across the 640 or so repertoires, and roughly 11 million of these chains were shared by at least two donors. A nearest-neighbor algorithm error-corrected the raw reads and collapsed the reads into unique sequences, merging closely related sequences to remove PCR and sequencing errors. Alignment of CDR3 sequences to IMGT reference sequences was used to assign V, D and J gene segments. For a sequence to be retained, at least a six-nucleotide match to both a V gene segment and a J gene segment was required. Rearrangements were called productive when the CDR3 lacked stop codons and stayed in frame with V and J; all others were non-productive. CDR3 was defined by IMGT convention, running from the second conserved V-encoded cysteine to the conserved J-encoded phenylalanine. In an earlier analysis of just under 600 of the donors, sequences lacking an unambiguous match to a single V gene segment were excluded. An earlier analysis of a few hundred of the donors called V segments functional above 56.7% productive rearrangements and segregating when the between-donor standard deviation exceeded 5%. A statistical classification framework was built for diagnosing cytomegalovirus status from the catalog of TCR beta chain sequences. In a later analysis, TCR nucleotide sequences were compared against IMGT/GENE-DB human TR gene sequences so that V and J genes could be assigned. In a later analysis, CDR3 sequences and most-parsimonious VDJ recombination scenarios were assigned using the TCRdist pipeline. In a later analysis, every TCR beta chain was defined by the combination of its CDR3 amino acid sequence and its V-gene family, and reads without a unique V-gene family were dropped. A later analysis removed 550 to 700 highly shared, low-generation-probability nucleotide sequences to deal with suspected cross-contamination and a sequencing artifact. In a later analysis, a clonal expansion index was calculated for each public chain from normalized within-repertoire ranks of inferred template counts. In a later analysis, generation probabilities were computed with a VDJ recombination model fitted to out-of-frame rearrangements, and the resulting probabilities were checked against IGoR. Hypergeometric tests were used in a later analysis to score TCR-TCR, TCR-HLA and TCR-CMV co-occurrence, with a repertoire-size bias correction applied to the TCR pairs. A later analysis estimated false discovery rates by permuting HLA or CMV assignments 20 times. In a later analysis, co-occurring TCRs were grouped with DBSCAN, and TCRdist sequence similarity was added when clustering was performed within HLA-allele-positive subsets. Repertoires with fewer than 30,000 or more than 120,000 public chains were left out of co-occurrence clustering, as were five repertoires with anomalous nucleotide sharing. TCRdb limited this immuneACCESS table to in-frame rearrangements with V and J called. A share of clones is missing; checked studies link under half to unresolved V genes, and the rest is unexplained. V, J and clone size were drawn from that table, and D and trimming were deduced from the DNA. This sample is represented by under 200,000 clones; about 90% of them were singletons. The ten most abundant clones make up 1.1% of the sample.

The CDR3 sequence holds 15 residues, the cysteine and phenylalanine included. Of all the DNA, just the CDR3 is kept, 45 bases in frame from base 1. At the junction V is shortened by 11 bases and J by 7 bases; bases outside the gene matches: 17. The V and J segments used are TRBV23-1 and TRBJ1-5, with TRBD1 matching 7 junction bases. TRBV23-1 is reported as an ORF; its role is uncertain. The TCR originated in a boy aged 2 to 9 in good health and CMV-seronegative. Sequencing was performed on PBMCs. The CDR3 sequence is CASQGPPTGRQPQHF. The nucleotide sequence reads as follows: TGCGCCTCCCAGGGCCCCCCGACAGGGAGGCAGCCCCAGCATTTT.